This T cell receptor beta chain was obtained from a study of CDR3 diversity in severe acne. From the PCR reads, TCRdb called clonotypes with MiXCR, one entry per CDR3 protein. The sample lists roughly 100,000 distinct CDR3 sequences; around 53% were seen once. The CDR3 length is 16 residues. Germline lookup yields CDR1 WSHSY and CDR2 SAAADI. Trimming shortened V by 4 bases and J by 0 bases, and 14 bases separated the two germline ends. V is TRBV10-2 and J is TRBJ2-3, with D tentatively TRBD2 (5 bases). Sequencing input: blood. This TCR came from a male donor with acne. CDR3 nucleotide sequence: TGCGCCAGCAGTGTGGGAGAGTACCCTAGCACAGATACGCAGTATTTT. Translated: CASSVGEYPSTDTQYF.